Following are 20 T cell receptor beta chains from one sample sequenced in a study of early T cells in non-severe SARS-CoV-2 infection. One entry per CDR3 protein, called by TCRdb with MiXCR from the 5' RACE reads. The sample lists about 30,000 distinct CDR3 sequences, about 4.5% occurring once. The sample consisted of whole blood, taken at baseline. The source of these receptors is an adult who was a healthcare worker with PCR-confirmed SARS-CoV-2 infection or an uninfected control (not recorded which).

In this sample, this clonotype turned up many times. This chain links TRBV12-3 or TRBV12-4 with TRBJ2-7, with D uncertain. The CDR3 covers 13 residues. V lost 5 bases and J 6 bases, leaving 14 bases between the germline ends. The chain's CDR3 is CASSPGTPPEQYF. In nucleotides, the CDR3 is TGTGCCAGCAGTCCTGGAACTCCTCCCGAGCAGTACTTC.

This clonotype has a count of ten or more. The V call is TRBV7-9, the J call TRBJ2-2; D uncertain. The germline V and J ends were trimmed by 9 bases and 6 bases, with 14 bases remaining between them. Germline V lookup: CDR1 SEHNR, CDR2 FQNEAQ (reference sequence). CDR3 length: 13 residues. In DNA, the CDR3 is TGTGCCAGTGGGCTCGGATCGGCCGGGGAGCTGTTTTTT. It is translated as CASGLGSAGELFF.

This clonotype was counted at least ten times. The J gene is TRBJ1-4, the V gene TRBV20-1, with a tentative D call TRBD1 (6 bases). This CDR3 is 13 amino acids long. CDR1 is DFQATT, CDR2 SNEGSKA, per germline (reference sequence). V dropped 6 bases and J dropped 7 bases, with 15 bases sitting between them. CDR3 sequence (DNA): TGCAGTGCCGAGTGGGGGCATAGTGAAAAACTGTTTTTT. Protein sequence: CSAEWGHSEKLFF.

At least ten counts were recorded for this clonotype. J is TRBJ2-3 and V is TRBV7-9; 7 bases agree with TRBD2. Germline-derived CDR1 and CDR2 are SEHNR and FQNEAQ (reference sequence). The CDR3 spans 15 residues. V lost 4 bases to trimming and J lost 2 bases; unmatched junction nucleotides: 6. CDR3 region: CASSSIAGVTDTQYF. In nucleotides, the CDR3 is TGTGCCAGCAGCTCGATAGCGGGCGTCACAGATACGCAGTATTTT. Using reference TRBV7-9 and TRBJ2-3 for the parts outside the CDR3, the full variable domain is DTGVSQNPRHKITKRGQNVTFRCDPISEHNRLYWYRQTLGQGPEFLTYFQNEAQLEKSRLLSDRFSAERPKGSFSTLEIQRTEQGDSAMYLCASSSIAGVTDTQYFGPGTRLTVL.

The CDR3 region has the DNA TGCGCCAGCAGCCAAGAAAGTAGCGGGGGGCCGCTAGCCTACAATGAGCAGTTCTTC. Residues: CASSQESSGGPLAYNEQFF. The J gene is TRBJ2-1, the V gene TRBV4-1, with TRBD2 matching 10 bases. V lost 0 bases to trimming and J lost 2 bases; unmatched junction nucleotides: 10. Germline-derived CDR1 and CDR2 are MGHRA and YSYEKL. The CDR3 has 19 amino acids.

This clonotype was observed at least ten times. This chain joins TRBV7-3 and TRBJ1-1; TRBD1 agrees at 7 bases. The germline gives CDR1 SGHTA, CDR2 FQGTGA. This CDR3 is built from 13 residues. The V segment lost 5 bases and the J segment 4 bases; nucleotides outside the gene matches: 4. CDR3 sequence reads: CASSRQGGTEAFF. The DNA of the CDR3 is TGTGCCAGCAGCCGACAGGGTGGCACTGAAGCTTTCTTT.

Ten or more counts support this clonotype. This chain joins TRBV12-3 or TRBV12-4 and TRBJ2-5; D is undetermined. The CDR3 consists of 13 residues. Trimming shortened V by 1 base and J by 7 bases, and 10 bases separated the two germline ends. CDR3 residues: CASSLGRALTQYF. The CDR3 bases are TGTGCCAGCAGTTTAGGCCGAGCTTTGACCCAGTACTTC.

The table lists this clonotype with many counts. The rearrangement joins TRBV6-1 to TRBJ2-7; 11 bases map to TRBD2. V shed 7 bases, J shed 1 base, and the junction held 3 bases outside the gene matches. The germline CDR1 and CDR2 sequences are MNHNS and SASEGT. The CDR3 extends over 14 amino acids. CDR3 in DNA: TGTGCCAGCACCCCTAGCGGGAGGTCCTACGAGCAGTACTTC. This gives the protein CASTPSGRSYEQYF.

This clonotype was counted at least ten times. The gene calls are TRBV3-1 and TRBJ2-7, with D possibly TRBD2 on 5 matching bases. The ends were cut back, 4 bases at V and 8 bases at J, with 12 bases in the middle. Germline CDR1 is LGHDT and CDR2 is YNNKEL (reference sequence). This CDR3 is 12 amino acids long. CDR3 sequence reads: CASSRADYKQYF. In DNA, the CDR3 is TGTGCCAGCAGCCGAGCGGATTACAAGCAGTACTTC.

The chain employs TRBV7-9 and TRBJ2-1; TRBD2 aligns across 8 bases. The CDR3 is made up of 14 amino acids. The J segment lost 6 bases and the V segment lost 4 bases, leaving 5 bases of the junction unmatched. Per the germline V gene, CDR1 is SEHNR and CDR2 is FQNEAQ (reference sequence). Here the CDR3 reads CASSSAGAGNEQFF. CDR3 bases: TGTGCCAGCAGCTCAGCGGGAGCTGGCAATGAGCAGTTCTTC.

Points on this clonotype: A read error is possible here, since a much larger clone lies one base away. The chain employs TRBV11-2 and TRBJ1-6, with 10 bases matching TRBD1. Per germline, CDR1 SGHAT and CDR2 FQNNGV. This CDR3 is built from 15 residues. The V and J ends lost 8 bases and 9 bases, in that order; junction bases with no gene match: 10. As DNA, the CDR3 is TGTGCCAGCGGCCGTCCCGGGACAGGGGTTTCACCCCTCCACTTT. Protein: CASGRPGTGVSPLHF.

Only a few counts were recorded for this clonotype. The rearrangement uses TRBV5-4 and TRBJ2-5; 7 bases fit TRBD2. Trimming took 0 bases from V and 4 from J; bases not matched to a gene: 9. CDR3 length: 16 amino acids. Germline CDR1 is SGHNT and CDR2 is YYREEE (reference sequence). In nucleotides, the CDR3 is TGTGCCAGCAGCTTGGTGGCTAGCGGCTGGAGAGAGACCCAGTACTTC. This gives the protein CASSLVASGWRETQYF.

This clonotype occurred many times. The V call is TRBV5-1, the J call TRBJ2-7, with 9 bases matching TRBD1. This CDR3 region has 14 residues. J was trimmed by 3 bases and V by 4 bases; bases with no gene match: 5. Germline loops: CDR1 SGHRS, CDR2 YFSETQ. The CDR3 protein is CASSPGDRVYEQYF. In DNA form, the CDR3 reads TGCGCCAGCAGCCCCGGGGACAGGGTCTACGAGCAGTACTTC.

This clonotype counts as medium-sized (0.01 to 0.1%). The rearrangement uses TRBV20-1 and TRBJ2-1, with 8 bases identical to TRBD2. In germline, CDR1 is DFQATT, CDR2 SNEGSKA (reference sequence). The CDR3 spans 20 residues. J was trimmed by 4 bases and V by 6 bases; bases with no gene match: 26. For the CDR3, the DNA is TGCAGTGCCATAAGACCTCGATGGCGGGAGGCTGCGAAGAGGTACAATGAGCAGTTCTTC. It specifies CSAIRPRWREAAKRYNEQFF.

This clonotype was seen ten or more times. The chain combines TRBV29-1 with TRBJ2-4; no clear D. The CDR3 extends over 13 amino acids. The germline V gene encodes CDR1 SQVTM and CDR2 ANQGSEA. V lost 6 bases and J 5 bases, leaving 14 bases between the germline ends. The CDR3 sequence: CSVDLGAQNIQYF. The CDR3 DNA reads as TGCAGCGTGGACCTCGGTGCACAAAACATTCAGTACTTC.

This clonotype has at least ten counts. The rearrangement joins TRBV4-3 to TRBJ2-2; TRBD1 is a possible D gene (5 bases). Trimming pared 1 base from V and 1 base from J, leaving 10 bases between. Germline-derived CDR1 and CDR2 are LGHNA and YSLEER. The CDR3 contains 16 residues. The CDR3 DNA sequence: TGCGCCAGCAGCCAAGTTAGGGGTAGGAACACCGGGGAGCTGTTTTTT. The encoded protein is CASSQVRGRNTGELFF.

There are many counts of this clonotype. The genes are TRBV5-1 and TRBJ2-1; D is possibly TRBD2 (5 bases). The CDR3 contains 15 residues. V dropped 5 bases and J dropped 4 bases, with 16 bases sitting between them. Germline assignment: CDR1 SGHRS and CDR2 YFSETQ. The CDR3 here is CASRFRTELYNEQFF. Here the CDR3 DNA reads TGCGCCAGCAGGTTCAGGACTGAATTGTACAATGAGCAGTTCTTC.

This clonotype has ten or more counts. The rearrangement uses TRBV28 and TRBJ2-5; 8 nucleotides line up with TRBD1. Germline lookup yields CDR1 MDHEN and CDR2 SYDVKM. The CDR3 contains 15 residues. V lost 5 bases and J lost 4; bases outside the gene matches: 9. The CDR3 DNA reads TGTGCCAGCAGTGCCAGTGGGACAGGCAGAGAGACCCAGTACTTC. Amino acid sequence: CASSASGTGRETQYF.

The J gene is TRBJ2-7, the V gene TRBV5-1; D is unclear. This CDR3 has 17 residues. In germline, CDR1 is SGHRS, CDR2 YFSETQ. V lost 0 bases and J 2 bases, leaving 18 bases between the germline ends. DNA for the CDR3: TGCGCCAGCAGCTTGGGACATCCCCTCGGCACTACCTACGAGCAGTACTTC. Amino acid sequence: CASSLGHPLGTTYEQYF.

There are many counts of this clonotype. J is TRBJ2-7 and V is TRBV18, with unresolved D. V was clipped by 1 base and J by 6 bases, with 4 bases between them. The V gene's germline CDR1 is KGHSH and CDR2 LQKENI. The CDR3 runs 11 residues. CDR3 residues: CASSPLVEQYF. For the CDR3, the DNA is TGTGCCAGCTCACCACTGGTCGAGCAGTACTTC.